This passage covers 23 T cell receptor beta chains from one sample sequenced in a study of early T cells in non-severe SARS-CoV-2 infection. Each CDR3 protein is one row after TCRdb ran MiXCR on the 5' RACE reads. Of roughly 12,000 distinct CDR3 sequences listed, 4.8% are singletons. The specimen was whole blood. All receptors come from an adult who was a healthcare worker with PCR-confirmed SARS-CoV-2 infection or an uninfected control (not recorded which).

Only a few counts were recorded for this clonotype. This chain links TRBV12-3 or TRBV12-4 with TRBJ2-5, with D tentatively TRBD2 (5 bases). V was cut by 7 bases and J by 2 bases, with 11 bases left in between. There are 13 residues in the CDR3. DNA for the CDR3: TGTGCCAGCACAGCGGTACTACAAGAGACCCAGTACTTC. The encoded protein is CASTAVLQETQYF.

This clonotype was detected a few times. V is TRBV3-1 and J is TRBJ2-5; D tentatively fits TRBD1 or TRBD2 (6 bases each). CDR3 size: 15 residues. CDR1 is LGHDT, CDR2 YNNKEL, per germline (reference sequence). Deletions cut 4 bases from V and 4 bases from J, with 16 bases between. CDR3 DNA sequence: TGTGCCAGCAGCCTTGCGAATGGGGGGCGAGAGACCCAGTACTTC. Protein product: CASSLANGGRETQYF.

This clonotype was seen many times. The chain employs TRBV2 and TRBJ2-2, with D possibly matching TRBD2 (5 bases). The CDR3 has 15 amino acids. CDR1 and CDR2 from the germline V gene are SNHLY and FYNNEI. With 10 bases removed from V and 5 bases from J, the gap between germline ends came to 20 bases. The CDR3 loop reads CATQGRGLRTGELFF. The CDR3 nucleotides read TGTGCCACCCAAGGGAGAGGGTTAAGGACCGGGGAGCTGTTTTTT.

This clonotype showed up just a few times. This chain connects TRBV29-1 to TRBJ2-7, with 7 bases that match TRBD1. Germline V lookup: CDR1 SQVTM, CDR2 ANQGSEA. With V trimmed by 6 bases and J by 5 bases, 16 bases remained unmatched. CDR3 length equals 15 residues. This chain's CDR3 is CSVKGQFGQANEQYF. CDR3 DNA sequence: TGCAGCGTAAAGGGTCAATTTGGACAGGCCAACGAGCAGTACTTC.

In this sample, this clonotype is medium-sized. At one end the junction does not follow the germline gene, possibly because of a read error. The chain recombines TRBV12-5 with TRBJ2-7; D not certain. The germline gives CDR1 LGHNT, CDR2 FRNRAP. The CDR3 is 11 residues long. The CDR3 DNA sequence: TGTGCTAGTGGTTTGGCCCGGGTGACGGAATTC. This gives the protein CASGLARVTEF.

This clonotype has at least ten counts. The chain combines TRBV6-1 with TRBJ1-2; TRBD1 matches at 9 bases. V lost 3 bases to trimming and J lost 8 bases; unmatched junction nucleotides: 7. The CDR3 is 14 amino acids. Per the germline V gene, CDR1 is MNHNS and CDR2 is SASEGT. CDR3 in amino acids: CASSEAGQGAGYTF. CDR3 sequence (DNA): TGTGCCAGCAGTGAGGCGGGACAGGGAGCCGGCTACACCTTC.

By sample fraction, this clonotype is medium-sized (0.01 to 0.1%). The V gene is TRBV19, the J gene TRBJ2-3, with D tentatively TRBD1 or TRBD2 (6 bases each). CDR3 size: 19 residues. The V gene lost 3 bases and the J gene lost 3 bases, with 25 bases spanning the gap. The V gene's germline CDR1 is LNHDA and CDR2 SQIVND (reference sequence). CDR3 sequence: CASSIVVSGALARTDTQYF. In DNA, the CDR3 is TGTGCCAGTAGTATTGTTGTTTCGGGGGCCCTAGCAAGAACAGATACGCAGTATTTT.

This clonotype is classed as medium-sized. The chain uses TRBV11-2 and TRBJ1-5, with 8 positions matching TRBD1. Germline-derived CDR1 and CDR2 are SGHAT and FQNNGV. Trimming at V came to 0 bases and at J to 2 bases, leaving 0 bases not matched to a gene. This CDR3 has 15 amino acids. In DNA form, the CDR3 reads TGTGCCAGCAGCTTAGAGGACAGGGGCAATCAGCCCCAGCATTTT. As protein: CASSLEDRGNQPQHF.

This clonotype is deemed medium-sized. The V and J genes are TRBV11-2 and TRBJ2-3, with TRBD2 identical over 8 bases. Losses at the gene ends were 6 bases for V and 3 bases for J; bases not matched to a gene: 8. The CDR3 is 15 amino acids. In germline, CDR1 is SGHAT, CDR2 FQNNGV. The CDR3 loop reads CASSLRGVNTDTQYF. In nucleotides, the CDR3 is TGTGCCAGCAGTCTGCGGGGGGTCAATACAGATACGCAGTATTTT.

This clonotype was seen a handful of times. CDR3 amino acids: CSARTTSRDWTYNEQFF. For the CDR3, the DNA is TGCAGTGCCCGGACGACATCTCGGGACTGGACCTACAATGAGCAGTTCTTC. V usage is TRBV20-1 and J usage is TRBJ2-1, with D possibly being TRBD2 (6 bases). In germline, CDR1 is DFQATT, CDR2 SNEGSKA (reference sequence). V shed 6 bases and J shed 2 bases, with 23 bases lying between them. The CDR3 covers 17 residues.

The chain joins TRBV6-4 to TRBJ1-2; 9 bases line up with TRBD1. The CDR3 has 13 amino acids. V lost 6 bases, J lost 9 bases, and 8 bases stayed unmatched. Germline V gene data show CDR1 as MRHNA and CDR2 as SNTAGT. The CDR3 region is CASRTGGYPRYTF. As DNA, the CDR3 is TGTGCCAGCAGGACAGGGGGATACCCCCGCTACACCTTC.

This clonotype came up many times. DNA for the CDR3: TGTGCCAGCAGTTACGAGGGATCCCAAGAGACCCAGTACTTC. The encoded protein is CASSYEGSQETQYF. The chain carries TRBV6-6 and TRBJ2-5, with a possible D match to TRBD2 (5 bases). V gave up 2 bases and J gave up 1 base, with 8 bases separating them. This CDR3 spans 14 amino acids. Germline-derived CDR1 and CDR2 are MNHNY and SVGAGI (reference sequence).

By proportion, this clonotype is medium-sized. This sequence joins TRBV18 and TRBJ1-5; TRBD1 is a possible D gene (5 bases). V was cut by 5 bases and J by 4 bases, with 9 bases left in between. Per germline, CDR1 KGHSH and CDR2 LQKENI. CDR3 length: 13 amino acids. The CDR3: CASSGDLNQPQHF. The CDR3 DNA sequence: TGTGCCAGCTCAGGGGACCTAAATCAGCCCCAGCATTTT. Filled out from reference TRBV18 and TRBJ1-5, the complete variable domain reads NAGVMQNPRHLVRRRGQEARLRCSPMKGHSHVYWYRQLPEEGLKFMVYLQKENIIDESGMPKERFSAEFPKEGPSILRIQQVVRGDSAAYFCASSGDLNQPQHFGDGTRLSIL.

The J gene is TRBJ2-5, the V gene TRBV29-1, with D perhaps assigned TRBD1 or TRBD2 (6 bases each). Germline loops: CDR1 SQVTM, CDR2 ANQGSEA. The V gene lost 4 bases and the J gene lost 4 bases, with 10 bases spanning the gap. The CDR3 totals 12 residues. CDR3 residues: CSVGGAGETQYF. For the CDR3, the DNA is TGCAGCGTTGGGGGGGCCGGAGAGACCCAGTACTTC. The variable domain in full, completed from reference TRBV29-1 and TRBJ2-5, reads SAVISQKPSRDICQRGTSLTIQCQVDSQVTMMFWYRQQPGQSLTLIATANQGSEATYESGFVIDKFPISRPNLTFSTLTVSNMSPEDSSIYLCSVGGAGETQYFGPGTRLLVL.

At least ten counts were recorded for this clonotype. The gene calls are TRBV5-1 and TRBJ2-2; D is possibly TRBD1 (6 bases). Germline CDR1 reads SGHRS; CDR2 reads YFSETQ. Trimming shortened V by 3 bases and J by 5 bases, and 14 bases separated the two germline ends. The length of the CDR3 is 15 residues. The CDR3 here is CASSSSGAQTGELFF. In nucleotides, the CDR3 is TGCGCCAGCAGCTCCTCAGGGGCGCAGACCGGGGAGCTGTTTTTT.

This clonotype was counted many times. The genes are TRBV5-1 and TRBJ1-6, with 7 nucleotides matching TRBD1. With V trimmed by 3 bases and J by 7 bases, 7 bases remained unmatched. Per the germline V gene, CDR1 is SGHRS and CDR2 is YFSETQ. This CDR3 comprises 15 residues. The CDR3 loop reads CASSSSTGPNSPLHF. The CDR3 nucleotides read TGCGCCAGCAGCTCATCGACAGGGCCAAATTCACCCCTCCACTTT. The full variable domain, in which reference TRBV5-1 and TRBJ1-6 provide the parts outside the CDR3, is KAGVTQTPRYLIKTRGQQVTLSCSPISGHRSVSWYQQTPGQGLQFLFEYFSETQRNKGNFPGRFSGRQFSNSRSEMNVSTLELGDSALYLCASSSSTGPNSPLHFGNGTRLTVT.

This clonotype occurred many times. V is TRBV18 and J is TRBJ1-4; D remains ambiguous. Germline-derived CDR1 and CDR2 are KGHSH and LQKENI. CDR3 length: 16 amino acids. Trimming left V 2 bases short and J 2 bases short, with 12 bases between. The CDR3 DNA reads as TGTGCCAGCTCACCAGGAGGAGGGCGGACTAATGAAAAACTGTTTTTT. Translating gives CASSPGGGRTNEKLFF.

By share, this clonotype counts as medium-sized. V is TRBV12-3 or TRBV12-4 and J is TRBJ2-3, with 8 nucleotides matching TRBD1. The CDR3 runs 14 residues. Unmatched junction bases numbered 9, after V lost 5 bases and J lost 8 bases. The CDR3 DNA follows: TGTGCCAGCAGTCTCGGACAGGGCACCGGTACGCAGTATTTT. Translating gives CASSLGQGTGTQYF.

The rearrangement links TRBV10-2 to TRBJ2-1; 11 nucleotides line up with TRBD2. The germline V gene has CDR1 WSHSY and CDR2 SAAADI. V gave up 3 bases and J gave up 0 bases; unmatched junction bases: 7. CDR3 length equals 18 residues. The CDR3 DNA follows: TGCGCCAGCAGTGAACTAGCGGGGGTGGGGACCTCCTACAATGAGCAGTTCTTC. Its protein product is CASSELAGVGTSYNEQFF.

This clonotype ranks as medium-sized. The rearrangement joins TRBV12-2 to TRBJ1-6. TRBV12-2 is a known pseudogene. This CDR3 contains 15 residues. CDR3 in DNA: TGTGCAAGTCGCCATAGGGGCTCCTATAATTCACCCCTCCACTTT. The encoded protein is CASRHRGSYNSPLHF.

This clonotype was observed at least ten times. This sequence joins TRBV5-6 and TRBJ1-4; 8 nucleotides agree with TRBD1. This CDR3 region has 16 residues. Germline V gives CDR1 SGHDT, CDR2 YYEEEE. After removal of 5 bases from V and 4 bases from J, the junction contained 10 bases not matched to a gene. The CDR3 spells CASRYFGQGFNEKLFF. The DNA of the CDR3 is TGTGCCAGCAGATACTTTGGACAGGGCTTTAATGAAAAACTGTTTTTT.

This clonotype was picked up a small number of times. This chain joins TRBV2 and TRBJ2-1, with TRBD2 matching 13 bases. The CDR3 is made up of 14 amino acids. The germline CDR1 and CDR2 sequences are SNHLY and FYNNEI. Trimming took 6 bases from V and 5 from J; bases not matched to a gene: 1. The CDR3 here is CASRGTSGDNEQFF. The CDR3 DNA reads as TGTGCCAGCAGAGGGACTAGCGGGGACAATGAGCAGTTCTTC.

This clonotype was observed many times. The chain recombines TRBV19 with TRBJ2-3, with no clear D. V was cut by 6 bases and J by 0 bases, with 13 bases left in between. Looked up from germline, CDR1 is LNHDA and CDR2 is SQIVND (reference sequence). The CDR3 has 15 amino acids. The CDR3 region has the DNA TGTGCCAGTAGCACATTCGGACGTAGCACAGATACGCAGTATTTT. Translated, it gives CASSTFGRSTDTQYF.